This TCR beta chain was found in a study of tumor and adjacent non-tumor tissue in lung cancer. Study in general: Patients were aged roughly 30 to 76, approximately 11 men and a handful of women, stage I to III. Study-wide results and limits: Shorter survival was associated with higher TCR diversity in tumors.

On this clonotype: Its target is not known. A read error may account for a junction end that differs from germline.

The CDR3 loop spans 13 amino acids. In germline, CDR1 is SGHAT, CDR2 FQNNGV. The library came from three nested PCR rounds adapted from ARM-PCR protocols. One entry per CDR3 protein, called by TCRdb with MiXCR from the multiplex PCR reads. The sample contains about 98,000 distinct CDR3 sequences, 80% of which appear only once. This sample's RNA came from whole unsorted tissue. The normal lung tissue was taken more than 3 cm from the tumor edge. The rearrangement joins TRBV11-2 to TRBJ1-5; D not certain. The sequenced sample consisted of distant non-tumor lung tissue. The receptor was derived from a man aged 55 to 70 with small cell lung cancer. The CDR3 DNA reads as TGTGCCAGCATCCATGACCCGTATGGAGCCCAGCGATTT. It translates to CASIHDPYGAQRF.